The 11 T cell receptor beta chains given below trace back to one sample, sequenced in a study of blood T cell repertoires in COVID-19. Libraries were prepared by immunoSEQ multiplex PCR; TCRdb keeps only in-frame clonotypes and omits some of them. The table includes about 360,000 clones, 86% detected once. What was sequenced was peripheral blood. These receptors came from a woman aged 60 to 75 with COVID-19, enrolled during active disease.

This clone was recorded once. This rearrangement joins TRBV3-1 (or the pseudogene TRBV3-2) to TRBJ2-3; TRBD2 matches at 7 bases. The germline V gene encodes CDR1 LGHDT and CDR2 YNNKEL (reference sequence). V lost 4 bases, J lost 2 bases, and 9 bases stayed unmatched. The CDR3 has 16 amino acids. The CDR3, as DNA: TGTGCCAGCAGCCTATCTGGCGGGGGTCTCACAGATACGCAGTATTTT. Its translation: CASSLSGGGLTDTQYF.

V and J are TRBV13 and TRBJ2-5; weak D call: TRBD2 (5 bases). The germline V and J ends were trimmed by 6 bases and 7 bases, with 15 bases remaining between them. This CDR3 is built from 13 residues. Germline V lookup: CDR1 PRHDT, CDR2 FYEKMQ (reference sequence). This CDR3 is CASSPGSSGTQYF. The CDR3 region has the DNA TGTGCCAGCAGTCCGGGGTCAAGCGGGACCCAGTACTTC.

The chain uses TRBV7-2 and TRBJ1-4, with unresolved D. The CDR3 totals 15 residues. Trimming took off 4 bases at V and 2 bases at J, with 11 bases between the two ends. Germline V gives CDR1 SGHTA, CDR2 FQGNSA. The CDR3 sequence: CASSSGSGTNEKLFF. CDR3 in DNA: TGTGCCAGCAGCTCCGGGAGTGGGACTAATGAAAAACTGTTTTTT.

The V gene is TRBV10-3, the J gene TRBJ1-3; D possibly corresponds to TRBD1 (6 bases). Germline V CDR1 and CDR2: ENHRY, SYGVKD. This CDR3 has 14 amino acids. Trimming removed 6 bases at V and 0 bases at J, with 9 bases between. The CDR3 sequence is CAISETGSGNTIYF. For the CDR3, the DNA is TGTGCCATCAGCGAGACAGGCTCTGGAAACACCATATATTTT.

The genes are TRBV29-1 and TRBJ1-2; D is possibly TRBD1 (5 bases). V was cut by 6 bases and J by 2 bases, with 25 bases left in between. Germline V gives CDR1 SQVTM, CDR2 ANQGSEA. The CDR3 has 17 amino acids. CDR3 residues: CSVPAWGRDELNYGYTF. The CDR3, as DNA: TGCAGCGTCCCCGCGTGGGGCAGGGATGAACTCAACTATGGCTACACCTTC.

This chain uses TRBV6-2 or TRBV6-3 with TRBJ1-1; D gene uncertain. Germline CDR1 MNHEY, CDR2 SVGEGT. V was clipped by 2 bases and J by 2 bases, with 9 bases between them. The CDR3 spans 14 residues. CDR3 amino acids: CASSYPAVNTEAFF. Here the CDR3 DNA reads TGTGCCAGCAGTTACCCAGCGGTAAACACTGAAGCTTTCTTT.

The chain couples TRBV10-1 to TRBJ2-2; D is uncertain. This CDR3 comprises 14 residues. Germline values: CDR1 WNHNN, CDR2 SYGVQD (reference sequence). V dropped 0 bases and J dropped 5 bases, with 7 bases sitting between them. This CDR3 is CASSESSLTGELFF. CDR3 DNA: TGCGCCAGCAGTGAGTCATCCCTAACCGGGGAGCTGTTTTTT.

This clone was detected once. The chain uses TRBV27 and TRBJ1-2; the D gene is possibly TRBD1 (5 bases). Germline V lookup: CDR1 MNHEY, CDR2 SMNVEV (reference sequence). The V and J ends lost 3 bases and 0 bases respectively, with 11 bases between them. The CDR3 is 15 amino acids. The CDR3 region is CASSLVGPANYGYTF. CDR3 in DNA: TGTGCCAGCAGTTTGGTGGGGCCAGCTAACTATGGCTACACCTTC.

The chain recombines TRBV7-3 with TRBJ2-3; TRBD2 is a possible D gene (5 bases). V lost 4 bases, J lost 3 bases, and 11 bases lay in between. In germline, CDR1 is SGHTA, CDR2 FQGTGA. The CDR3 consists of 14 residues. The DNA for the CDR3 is TGTGCCAGCAGCTCAAGTGGCGGGACAGATACGCAGTATTTT. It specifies CASSSSGGTDTQYF.

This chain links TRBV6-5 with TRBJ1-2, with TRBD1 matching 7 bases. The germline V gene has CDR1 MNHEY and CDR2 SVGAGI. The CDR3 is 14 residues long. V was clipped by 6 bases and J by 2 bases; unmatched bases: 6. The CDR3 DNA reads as TGTGCCAGCAGGCCACAGGGGAACAACTATGGCTACACCTTC. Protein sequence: CASRPQGNNYGYTF.

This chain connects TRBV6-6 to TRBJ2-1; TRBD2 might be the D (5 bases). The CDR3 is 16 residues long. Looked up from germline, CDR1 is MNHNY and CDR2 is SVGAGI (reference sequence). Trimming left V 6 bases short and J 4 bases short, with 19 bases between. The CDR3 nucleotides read TGTGCCAGCAGCAGTTTGAGAGGGCCCACTTACAATGAGCAGTTCTTC. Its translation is CASSSLRGPTYNEQFF.